This TCR beta chain was observed in a study of control samples from healthy donors and cancer patients. The J segment lost 4 bases and the V segment lost 5 bases, leaving 13 bases of the junction unmatched. The length of the CDR3 is 17 residues. Germline lookup yields CDR1 LNHDA and CDR2 SQIVND (reference sequence). Produced via immunoSEQ multiplex PCR; TCRdb's table is partial and in-frame only. The repertoire has about 35,000 clones, approximately 94% of them found once; the top ten carry about 1.5%. Sequencing used PBMCs. The chain is built from TRBV19 and TRBJ2-1; TRBD1 aligns across 8 bases. This sequence was found in a middle-aged man with colorectal cancer. The CDR3 nucleotides read TGTGCCAGTAGTCTGGGGCTTGGGGACAGGAATTACAATGAGCAGTTCTTC. As protein: CASSLGLGDRNYNEQFF.